This entry lists 5 T cell receptor beta chains sequenced from one sample in a study of T-cell memory formation after mild COVID-19. TCRdb re-called the 5' RACE reads through MiXCR, storing one row per CDR3 protein. This sample carries about 290,000 distinct CDR3 sequences, 15% to 20% of them seen once, and the ten largest clones take roughly a fifth. The sample taken for sequencing was PBMCs or a T cell subset sorted from them (not recorded which). The receptors stem from a man aged 18-30 years who had mild COVID-19 (a few samples of this study predate the infection). Cell type and time point are not known.

This clonotype was seen only a few times. The V call is TRBV7-2, the J call TRBJ1-3, with 8 bases matching TRBD1. The trim removed 5 bases at V and 7 bases at J, leaving 7 bases unmatched. The CDR3 is made up of 14 amino acids. CDR1 is SGHTA and CDR2 is FQGNSA in the germline V gene. Here the CDR3 reads CASSPRTGTNTIYF. CDR3 coding DNA: TGTGCCAGCAGCCCGAGGACAGGGACGAACACCATATATTTT.

The chain joins TRBV7-8 to TRBJ2-3, with D maybe TRBD2 (5 bases). The germline V and J ends were trimmed by 2 bases and 6 bases, with 12 bases remaining between them. This CDR3 is built from 14 residues. The germline CDR1 and CDR2 sequences are SGHVS and FQNEAQ. CDR3 residues: CASSLSRVWDTQYF. CDR3 DNA: TGTGCCAGCAGCTTATCGAGGGTCTGGGATACGCAGTATTTT.

The chain recombines TRBV27 with TRBJ1-6, with 7 positions matching TRBD1. Germline CDR1 reads MNHEY; CDR2 reads SMNVEV (reference sequence). The ends lost 8 bases at V and 7 bases at J; junction bases unmatched: 5. The CDR3 runs 13 residues. The CDR3 DNA is TGTGCCAGCTCCAGGGGGTTAAATTCACCCCTCCACTTT. It specifies CASSRGLNSPLHF.

This clonotype came up once. The V gene is TRBV18, the J gene TRBJ1-3; TRBD1 is a possible D gene (6 bases). Germline CDR1 is KGHSH and CDR2 is LQKENI. The CDR3 consists of 15 residues. Deletions cut 4 bases from V and 3 bases from J, with 13 bases between. CDR3 bases: TGTGCCAGCTCACTCCAGGGGCAGGATGGAAACACCATATATTTT. Its translation: CASSLQGQDGNTIYF.

The rearrangement uses TRBV7-2 and TRBJ2-3; no clear D. The CDR3 contains 15 residues. CDR1 is SGHTA and CDR2 is FQGNSA in the germline V gene. The V end was cut by 4 bases, the J end by 4 bases, with 15 bases between. CDR3 nucleotides: TGTGCCAGCAGCTCGAACGCCGTGGGCGCAGATACGCAGTATTTT. Translation: CASSSNAVGADTQYF.